This TCR beta chain was captured by sequencing in a study of tissue T cells after allogeneic stem cell transplantation. Sequencing was performed with immunoSEQ multiplex PCR; in TCRdb, only in-frame clones are kept and a portion is missing. The table lists 7,000 to 8,000 clones, approximately 64% of them singletons. As to this clone: Genes here carry mouse names. The CDR3 is cut off 1 residue early in the read; its end comes from the germline J gene.

There are 14 residues in the CDR3. After removal of 5 bases from V and 3 bases from J, the junction contained 5 bases not matched to a gene. Germline V gives CDR1 FNHDT, CDR2 SITEND (reference sequence). Sequencing used blood. The chain has TRBV19 and TRBJ2-7; TRBD2 aligns across 10 bases. This TCR was sampled from a female BALB/c mouse in good health. MHC haplotype here: H2-d. The CDR3 here is CASRGDWGSYEQYF. The part of the CDR3 DNA that was read is TGTGCCAGCAGAGGGGACTGGGGAAGCTATGAACAGTAC. The entire variable domain, with the rest obtained from reference TRBV19 and TRBJ2-7, is as follows: GGIITQTPKFLIGQEGQKLTLKCQQNFNHDTMYWYRQDSGKGLRLIYYSITENDLQKGDLSEGYDASREKKSSFSLTVTSAQKNEMAVFLCASRGDWGSYEQYFGPGTRLTVL.